The 25 T cell receptor beta chains reported below all come from one sample, sequenced in a study of Graves' ophthalmopathy and Graves' hyperthyroidism. Using RNA transcripts, the TCR beta CDR3 regions were amplified. Amplification began with first-round RT-PCR using HTBI primers, then second-round multiplex PCR was performed. TCRdb re-called the multiplex PCR reads through MiXCR, storing one row per CDR3 protein. Of about 600,000 distinct CDR3 sequences listed, roughly 39% are singletons. Sample: peripheral blood or thyroid tissue (not recorded which). These receptors came from an adult man with Graves' hyperthyroidism.

This clonotype is termed medium-sized (0.01 to 0.1%). The chain links TRBV10-3 to TRBJ2-7; no reliable D call. The germline CDR1 and CDR2 sequences are ENHRY and SYGVKD. The CDR3 sequence is 12 residues long. V was pared by 4 bases and J by 3 bases, with 7 bases between. The CDR3 protein is CAISATDYEQYF. The CDR3 bases are TGTGCCATCAGTGCAACCGACTACGAGCAGTACTTC.

The sample holds many counts of this clonotype. The V call is TRBV29-1, the J call TRBJ1-4, with a possible D match to TRBD1 (6 bases). The CDR3 consists of 14 residues. Deletions cut 7 bases from V and 7 bases from J, with 19 bases between. CDR1 and CDR2 (germline): SQVTM, ANQGSEA. In nucleotides, the CDR3 is TGCAGCGGGGGCGGGGGCCACGGAAGTGAAAAACTGTTTTTT. Translation gives CSGGGGHGSEKLFF. The full variable domain, with the rest looked up from reference TRBV29-1 and TRBJ1-4, is SAVISQKPSRDICQRGTSLTIQCQVDSQVTMMFWYRQQPGQSLTLIATANQGSEATYESGFVIDKFPISRPNLTFSTLTVSNMSPEDSSIYLCSGGGGHGSEKLFFGSGTQLSVL.

Many counts were recorded for this clonotype. The chain employs TRBV24-1 and TRBJ1-2; no reliable D call. Looked up from germline, CDR1 is KGHDR and CDR2 is SFDVKD. Trimming took 2 bases from V and 4 from J, leaving 10 bases between them. The CDR3 extends over 14 amino acids. CDR3 sequence: CATSDSSDPYGYTF. The CDR3 DNA reads TGTGCCACCAGTGATTCTTCCGACCCCTATGGCTACACCTTC.

The chain links TRBV2 to TRBJ2-5; 9 bases are shared with TRBD2. The J call could be wrong; TRBJ2-1 is a better fit for the DNA end. The CDR3 is made up of 15 amino acids. Germline CDR1 is SNHLY and CDR2 is FYNNEI. DNA for the CDR3: TGTGCCAGCAGCGAGACTAGCGGTCTAGGGAATGAGCAGTTCTTC. Protein sequence: CASSETSGLGNEQFF.

This chain joins TRBV2 and TRBJ1-5; D not certain. This CDR3 comprises 14 residues. Germline lookup yields CDR1 SNHLY and CDR2 FYNNEI. The CDR3 DNA sequence: TGTGTGAGCAGTGCGGATGGAGGCAATCAGCCCCAGCATTTT. It encodes CVSSADGGNQPQHF.

The chain links TRBV4-1 to TRBJ1-2, with a weak D call TRBD1 (5 bases). Germline CDR1 and CDR2: MGHRA and YSYEKL. The V end was cut by 0 bases, the J end by 2 bases, with 13 bases between. The CDR3 covers 16 residues. The CDR3 spells CASSQDLGGFNYGYTF. The CDR3 bases are TGCGCCAGCAGCCAAGATTTGGGGGGTTTCAACTATGGCTACACCTTC.

As concerns this clonotype: A single base separates this from a much larger clone, so it may be a read error. This chain uses TRBV20-1 with TRBJ1-1, with TRBD1 identical over 7 bases. Germline V gives CDR1 DFQATT, CDR2 SNEGSKA (reference sequence). The CDR3 runs to 19 residues. CDR3 sequence: CSASFLRGGVASRNTEALF. CDR3 DNA sequence: TGCAGTGCTAGTTTCCTCCGAGGGGGCGTAGCGAGTCGGAACACTGAAGCTCTCTTT.

This clonotype was observed many times. CDR3 amino acids: CASSRRGDSPLHF. The DNA of the CDR3 is TGTGCCAGTAGTAGAAGGGGCGATTCACCCCTCCACTTT. The chain employs TRBV19 and TRBJ1-6, with a weak D call TRBD1 (5 bases). This CDR3 has 13 residues. Per the germline V gene, CDR1 is LNHDA and CDR2 is SQIVND (reference sequence). V was shortened by 4 bases and J by 8 bases, with 9 bases between the two germline ends.

This clonotype turned up a few times. J is TRBJ2-7 and V is TRBV19; 11 nucleotides match TRBD1. With V trimmed by 3 bases and J by 3 bases, 4 bases remained unmatched. This CDR3 is 15 amino acids long. CDR1 is LNHDA and CDR2 is SQIVND in the germline V gene (reference sequence). CDR3 sequence (DNA): TGTGCCAGTAGTATCCGGGACAGGGGGGACTACGAGCAGTACTTC. Translated: CASSIRDRGDYEQYF.

With respect to this clonotype: A read error may be the cause here, since a much bigger clone is one base away. The chain joins TRBV10-3 to TRBJ1-1; the D gene is possibly TRBD1 (5 bases). The V gene's germline CDR1 is ENHRY and CDR2 SYGVKD. CDR3 length: 14 residues. V was pared by 3 bases and J by 12 bases, with 20 bases between. CDR3 coding DNA: TGTGCCATCAGTGAACGAGCCCAACAGGTACCTCCTTTCTTT. It encodes CAISERAQQVPPFF.

The J gene is TRBJ2-2, the V gene TRBV2, with 7 positions matching TRBD2. The CDR3 length is 19 residues. With V trimmed by 6 bases and J by 4 bases, 20 bases remained unmatched. The germline CDR1 and CDR2 sequences are SNHLY and FYNNEI. CDR3 in amino acids: CASSLDPPLARASTGELFF. The CDR3 nucleotides read TGTGCCAGCAGCTTAGACCCCCCACTAGCGAGAGCGAGCACCGGGGAGCTGTTTTTT. The variable domain in full, completed from reference TRBV2 and TRBJ2-2, reads EPEVTQTPSHQVTQMGQEVILRCVPISNHLYFYWYRQILGQKVEFLVSFYNNEISEKSEIFDDQFSVERPDGSNFTLKIRSTKLEDSAMYFCASSLDPPLARASTGELFFGEGSRLTVL.

This clonotype was recorded at least ten times. The chain links TRBV20-1 to TRBJ2-2; D remains ambiguous. CDR1 DFQATT and CDR2 SNEGSKA come from the germline V gene (reference sequence). The CDR3 length is 16 residues. The V end was cut by 1 base, the J end by 3 bases, with 15 bases between. The CDR3 DNA reads TGCAGTGCTAGAGTGGAACCGGGCTGGGACACCGGGGAGCTGTTTTTT. It translates to CSARVEPGWDTGELFF.

This rearrangement joins TRBV6-1 to TRBJ1-1; perhaps TRBD1 as D (6 bases). CDR1 is MNHNS, CDR2 SASEGT, per germline. This CDR3 is built from 15 residues. Deletions cut 2 bases from V and 1 base from J, with 11 bases between. The CDR3 DNA follows: TGTGCCAGCAGTGAACAGACAGGCCAGAACACTGAAGCTTTCTTT. Protein product: CASSEQTGQNTEAFF.

The rearrangement uses TRBV15 and TRBJ1-6; D is perhaps TRBD1 (6 bases). The V end was cut by 7 bases, the J end by 8 bases, with 18 bases between. This CDR3 is 15 amino acids long. CDR1 LNHNV and CDR2 YYDKDF come from the germline V gene (reference sequence). The CDR3 bases are TGTGCCACCAACAGTGATCAGGGGTCTGATTCACCCCTCCACTTT. It yields the protein CATNSDQGSDSPLHF. Full variable domain (rest looked up from reference TRBV15 and TRBJ1-6): DAMVIQNPRYQVTQFGKPVTLSCSQTLNHNVMYWYQQKSSQAPKLLFHYYDKDFNNEADTPDNFQSRRPNTSFCFLDIRSPGLGDTAMYLCATNSDQGSDSPLHFGNGTRLTVT.

The table lists this clonotype with a count of one. This chain connects TRBV29-1 to TRBJ2-5; TRBD2 is a possible D gene (6 bases). The CDR3 totals 13 residues. Germline CDR1 reads SQVTM; CDR2 reads ANQGSEA. V dropped 4 bases and J dropped 4 bases, with 13 bases sitting between them. This CDR3 reads CSVAWGVGETQYF. The CDR3 DNA reads TGCAGCGTTGCATGGGGGGTGGGAGAGACCCAGTACTTC.

This clonotype was counted many times. The chain has TRBV12-5 and TRBJ2-7, with D tentatively TRBD2 (5 bases). V lost 9 bases and J 5 bases, leaving 5 bases between the germline ends. The CDR3 runs to 9 residues. Germline loops: CDR1 LGHNT, CDR2 FRNRAP. The CDR3 loop is CARRDEQYF. In DNA, the CDR3 is TGTGCTAGGAGGGACGAGCAGTACTTC.

This clonotype was seen repeatedly, ten times or more. The V gene is TRBV29-1, the J gene TRBJ2-7; TRBD1 is a possible D gene (6 bases). This CDR3 is 10 amino acids long. The V end was cut by 3 bases, the J end by 6 bases, with 6 bases between. Germline values: CDR1 SQVTM, CDR2 ANQGSEA. CDR3 sequence reads: CSVETGEQYF. The CDR3 bases are TGCAGCGTTGAGACAGGCGAGCAGTACTTC.

This chain joins TRBV7-9 and TRBJ2-7; 7 bases line up with TRBD1. Germline CDR1 is SEHNR and CDR2 is FQNEAQ (reference sequence). V dropped 5 bases and J dropped 4; count of bases not matched to a gene: 11. This CDR3 contains 15 residues. The CDR3 DNA follows: TGTGCCAGCAGCGTCCACAGGGGAATTGGTTACGAGCAGTACTTC. It codes for CASSVHRGIGYEQYF.

The V call is TRBV20-1, the J call TRBJ2-5, with TRBD2 matching over 11 bases. The J call may be wrong; the DNA end is better matched by TRBJ2-1. Per germline, CDR1 DFQATT and CDR2 SNEGSKA (reference sequence). The CDR3 length is 12 residues. CDR3 residues: CSATSGNNEQFF. The CDR3 nucleotides are TGCAGTGCGACTAGCGGGAACAATGAGCAGTTCTTC.

The chain carries TRBV29-1 and TRBJ2-5; D uncertain. Germline-derived CDR1 and CDR2 are SQVTM and ANQGSEA. CDR3 size: 13 residues. With 4 bases removed from V and 7 bases from J, the gap between germline ends came to 16 bases. The CDR3 loop is CSVVQRNLGTQYF. The DNA of the CDR3 is TGCAGCGTTGTGCAAAGGAACTTAGGGACCCAGTACTTC.

The V gene is TRBV19, the J gene TRBJ2-3; 10 bases are shared with TRBD2. The CDR3 is 18 residues long. Losses at the gene ends were 3 bases for V and 2 bases for J; bases not matched to a gene: 11. The germline CDR1 and CDR2 sequences are LNHDA and SQIVND (reference sequence). CDR3 sequence reads: CASSMVSALAGTTDTQYF. The CDR3 DNA follows: TGTGCCAGTAGTATGGTATCTGCACTAGCGGGGACCACAGATACGCAGTATTTT.

This sequence joins TRBV5-8 and TRBJ1-2; 7 bases fit TRBD1. Trimming cost V 1 base and J 8 bases; bases outside gene matches: 11. This CDR3 is built from 15 residues. Germline V gives CDR1 SGHTS, CDR2 YDEGEE. The CDR3 region is CASSLSIEGARGYTF. CDR3 DNA sequence: TGTGCCAGCAGCTTGAGTATCGAGGGGGCGCGGGGCTACACCTTC. The full variable domain, in which reference TRBV5-8 and TRBJ1-2 provide the parts outside the CDR3, is EAGVTQSPTHLIKTRGQQATLRCSPISGHTSVYWYQQALGLGLQFLLWYDEGEERNRGNFPPRFSGRQFPNYSSELNVNALELEDSALYLCASSLSIEGARGYTFGSGTRLTVV.

This clonotype was recorded at least ten times. The chain uses TRBV7-2 and TRBJ1-1; 10 nucleotides align to TRBD1. Germline CDR1 reads SGHTA; CDR2 reads FQGNSA. Trimming at V came to 2 bases and at J to 1 base, leaving 7 bases not matched to a gene. This CDR3 contains 17 residues. CDR3 protein: CASSLLEDRGSNTEAFF. The CDR3 DNA sequence: TGTGCCAGCAGCTTACTGGAGGACAGGGGGTCGAACACTGAAGCTTTCTTT.

The V call is TRBV29-1, the J call TRBJ2-5, with D possibly called TRBD1 or TRBD2 (5 bases each). Germline V CDR1 and CDR2: SQVTM, ANQGSEA. V lost 5 bases and J 2 bases, leaving 12 bases between the germline ends. This CDR3 is 13 amino acids long. The CDR3 nucleotides read TGCAGCGTTTGCTCGGGACGGCAAGAGACCCAGTACTTC. Amino acids: CSVCSGRQETQYF.

This clonotype showed up many times. The chain carries TRBV7-9 and TRBJ2-7; D remains ambiguous. The CDR3 contains 14 residues. The germline V gene encodes CDR1 SEHNR and CDR2 FQNEAQ (reference sequence). The V and J ends lost 1 base and 3 bases respectively, with 10 bases between them. The CDR3 DNA follows: TGTGCCAGCAGCTTAGAGGTGGGCTTCTACGAGCAGTACTTC. Translation: CASSLEVGFYEQYF.